These T cell receptor beta chains were read from a single sample in a study of cytomegalovirus exposure and HLA in healthy donors. Clones were sequenced by immunoSEQ multiplex PCR, and TCRdb holds only the in-frame ones, with some missing. The data contain hundreds of thousands of clones, roughly 85% of them singletons. Sequenced sample: PBMCs. These receptors were taken from a woman under 30 in good health and CMV-seronegative. The CDR3 runs from the conserved cysteine through the conserved F or W. The D gene is left open where the match is weak. Some rows have no size entry. The others give once, few or many, or a class for an expanded clone.

V,size,D,J,CDR3,DNA
TRBV13,NA,NA,TRBJ2-6,CASSSQDGSGANVLTF,TGTGCCAGCAGCTCCCAGGATGGGTCTGGGGCCAACGTCCTGACTTTC
TRBV12-5,once,NA,TRBJ1-6,CASAPWGRESPLHF,TGTGCTAGTGCCCCGTGGGGGAGGGAATCACCCCTCCACTTT
TRBV27,NA,NA,TRBJ1-2,CASRVDRGVGGYTF,TGTGCCAGCAGGGTGGACCGAGGGGTTGGGGGCTACACCTTC
TRBV29-1,NA,NA,TRBJ2-5,CSVGGGGETQYF,TGCAGCGTTGGAGGGGGTGGAGAGACCCAGTACTTC
TRBV28,NA,TRBD1,TRBJ2-2,CASRPPGQLPGELFF,TGTGCCAGCAGGCCGCCGGGACAGCTTCCCGGGGAGCTGTTTTTT
TRBV6-6,NA,TRBD1,TRBJ1-2,CASSYTKPGGANGYTF,TGTGCCAGCAGTTACACGAAACCAGGGGGCGCGAATGGCTACACCTTC
TRBV7-3,NA,NA,TRBJ2-2,CASSEQGNTGELFF,TGTGCCAGCAGCGAACAGGGGAACACCGGGGAGCTGTTTTTT
TRBV5-1,many,TRBD1,TRBJ1-1,CASSFEGATEAFF,TGCGCCAGCAGCTTTGAGGGGGCCACTGAAGCTTTCTTT
TRBV9,NA,NA,TRBJ2-7,CASSVEGQASYEQYF,TGTGCCAGCAGCGTAGAAGGGCAGGCTAGCTACGAGCAGTACTTC
TRBV27,NA,TRBD2,TRBJ2-2,CASSPTPGLAGAHTGELFF,TGTGCCAGCAGTCCTACCCCCGGCCTAGCGGGCGCTCACACCGGGGAGCTGTTTTTT
TRBV6-5,NA,NA,TRBJ1-6,CASSYEGHGNSPLHF,TGTGCCAGCAGTTACGAGGGTCACGGTAATTCACCCCTCCACTTT
TRBV6-5,NA,NA,TRBJ2-1,CASSGPGPTSEQFF,TGTGCCAGCAGTGGCCCGGGACCCACGAGTGAGCAGTTCTTC
TRBV5-1,NA,TRBD1,TRBJ2-3,CASSRDRDTDTQYF,TGCGCCAGCAGCCGGGACAGAGACACAGATACGCAGTATTTT
TRBV25-1,once,NA,TRBJ1-1,CASTLSRGLSSEAFF,TGTGCCAGCACCCTAAGCCGGGGGTTGAGTTCTGAAGCTTTCTTT
TRBV28,once,NA,TRBJ2-7,CASSLEGSPYEQYF,TGTGCCAGCAGTTTAGAGGGGTCCCCCTACGAGCAGTACTTC
TRBV9,NA,TRBD1,TRBJ1-4,CASSPSPGGISEKLFF,TGTGCCAGCAGCCCCAGTCCAGGGGGGATAAGTGAAAAACTGTTTTTT
TRBV29-1,NA,TRBD2,TRBJ2-7,CSVELGLAGALKGEQYF,TGCAGCGTTGAACTGGGACTAGCGGGAGCCCTAAAGGGCGAGCAGTACTTC
TRBV4-1,NA,TRBD1,TRBJ1-5,CASSPGQGNQPQHF,TGCGCCAGCAGCCCCGGACAGGGGAATCAGCCCCAGCATTTT
TRBV2,few,NA,TRBJ1-2,CATVGGGQVYGYTF,TGTGCCACGGTGGGCGGGGGGCAGGTCTATGGCTACACCTTC
TRBV4-1,NA,NA,TRBJ2-5,CASSRKPVGTQETQYF,TGCGCCAGCAGCCGGAAGCCTGTTGGGACTCAAGAGACCCAGTACTTC
TRBV7-2,many,NA,TRBJ1-2,CASSLAGRGYGYTF,TGTGCCAGCAGCTTAGCGGGCAGGGGCTATGGCTACACCTTC
TRBV27,NA,NA,TRBJ2-7,CASSPTRSIPTYEQYF,TGTGCCAGCAGTCCCACACGGTCGATCCCAACCTACGAGCAGTACTTC
TRBV7-8,NA,NA,TRBJ2-5,CASSPGPQETQYF,TGTGCCAGCAGCCCGGGACCCCAAGAGACCCAGTACTTC